Listed here are 5 T cell receptor beta chains from one sample, sequenced in a study of T cells in Graves' hyperthyroidism and ophthalmopathy. TCR beta CDR3 regions were amplified from RNA transcripts. The HTBI primer set was used in a first-round RT-PCR of the TCR CDR3. TCRdb analysed the multiplex PCR reads with MiXCR anew, one entry per CDR3 protein. Among over 450,000 distinct CDR3 sequences listed, 17% were seen once. The sequencing input was blood. All receptors derive from a woman younger than 30 with Graves' ophthalmopathy.

This clonotype showed up just a few times. The rearrangement links TRBV11-2 to TRBJ1-3, with 7 bases matching TRBD1. J was trimmed by 6 bases and V by 1 base; bases with no gene match: 6. CDR1 and CDR2 from the germline V gene are SGHAT and FQNNGV. The CDR3 extends over 15 amino acids. The CDR3 region is CASSLVEGALNTIYF. CDR3 in DNA: TGTGCCAGCAGCTTAGTTGAGGGGGCGCTAAACACCATATATTTT.

This clonotype has only a few counts. J is TRBJ2-3 and V is TRBV20-1, with 9 bases aligning to TRBD1. This CDR3 region has 16 residues. Germline V gene sequence: CDR1 DFQATT, CDR2 SNEGSKA (reference sequence). Trimming at V came to 0 bases and at J to 5 bases, leaving 9 bases not matched to a gene. The CDR3 DNA follows: TGCAGTGCTAGAGATTTTCGGACAGGGGTCCAAGATACGCAGTATTTT. It yields the protein CSARDFRTGVQDTQYF.

As regards this clonotype: The junction and the germline gene differ at one end; a read error may be behind it. This chain links TRBV5-1 with TRBJ2-1; no definite D call. This CDR3 contains 14 residues. The germline V gene encodes CDR1 SGHRS and CDR2 YFSETQ. This chain's CDR3 is CASSFARTYDEQFF. The CDR3 coding sequence is TGCGCCAGCAGCTTCGCCAGGACCTACGATGAGCAGTTCTTC.

The sample holds a few counts of this clonotype. CDR3 bases: TGCAGCGTTGTAGGTTCTAGAGGGACTGAAGCTTTCTTT. It specifies CSVVGSRGTEAFF. V and J are TRBV29-1 and TRBJ1-1; D gene unclear. CDR3 length equals 13 residues. Trimming took 4 bases from V and 5 from J, leaving 14 bases between them. Germline V CDR1 and CDR2: SQVTM, ANQGSEA.

The V gene is TRBV19, the J gene TRBJ1-1; tentative D call: TRBD1 (6 bases). V was cut by 7 bases and J by 11 bases, with 14 bases left in between. Germline values: CDR1 LNHDA, CDR2 SQIVND (reference sequence). The CDR3 runs to 11 residues. The CDR3 loop reads CASIGGQLAFF. The CDR3 DNA is TGTGCCAGTATCGGGGGCCAGCTGGCTTTCTTT.